This TCR beta chain was observed in a study of chemoradiotherapy in HPV16-positive cancers. Study results and caveats: Functional assays defining HPV-specific T cells used only a couple of HPV16-positive patients. Candidate HPV-specific clones and E7-related TCR motifs grew in tumor during treatment.

For this clone: Antigen unknown.

V lost 7 bases and J lost 3, with 11 bases in between. CDR3 length: 12 amino acids. The V gene's germline CDR1 is SQVTM and CDR2 ANQGSEA. Measured with immunoSEQ multiplex PCR; TCRdb has only the in-frame clones, and not every one. The table includes about 14,000 clones, about four fifths detected once. The clonotype originates from a human donor with HPV-associated anogenital cancer. The V call is TRBV29-1, the J call TRBJ2-3, with D possibly being TRBD1 or TRBD2 (6 bases each). This sample was gathered from a patient who underwent chemoradiotherapy. In nucleotides, the CDR3 is TGCAGCGGTGGAGGGGGAACAGATACGCAGTATTTT. Its protein product is CSGGGGTDTQYF.